These T cell receptor beta chains were read from a single sample in a study of T-cell memory formation after mild COVID-19. From the 5' RACE reads, TCRdb called clonotypes with MiXCR, one entry per CDR3 protein. Among about half a million distinct CDR3 sequences listed, about 20% were seen once. Material: PBMCs or a T cell subset sorted from them (not recorded which). The receptors were sampled from an adult woman who had mild COVID-19 (a few samples of this study predate the infection). Cell type and time point are not known. CDR3s include the opening cysteine and the closing phenylalanine or tryptophan. Fields, in order: V gene, clone size, D gene, J gene, CDR3 protein. D genes are given only for firm matches. Rows give clone size only sometimes, using once, few, many, or a class for an expanded clone.

>TRBV13|.|TRBD2|TRBJ2-3
CASSLGTTSGTTQYF
>TRBV5-6|.|.|TRBJ2-5
CASSLYRGRHQETQYF
>TRBV7-9|.|TRBD1|TRBJ2-1
CASSPVETGTVRMEQFF
>TRBV29-1|.|TRBD1|TRBJ2-1
CSVLRQGVSSYNEQFF
>TRBV12-3/TRBV12-4|many|.|TRBJ2-7
CASSYDRTSTYEQYF
>TRBV7-8|few|.|TRBJ1-2
CASSPRTSWTNYGYTF
>TRBV7-9|few|.|TRBJ1-1
CASSPDRGRNTEAFF
>TRBV4-3|.|.|TRBJ2-1
CASSQDLRSGINNEQFF
>TRBV20-1|.|TRBD2|TRBJ2-7
CSLTSGHEQYF
>TRBV5-4|few|TRBD2|TRBJ2-1
CASSLGAGGSNNEQFF
>TRBV6-2/TRBV6-3|.|.|TRBJ2-5
CASSKYQGLYTQYF
>TRBV5-1|once|.|TRBJ1-2
CASSWSPTGGYTF
>TRBV20-1|few|.|TRBJ1-1
CSASPRGVMNTEAFF
>TRBV10-3|.|.|TRBJ1-2
CAISVMDRGGYGYTF
>TRBV18|.|TRBD2|TRBJ2-5
CASSPPLEREAKTQYF
>TRBV24-1|few|.|TRBJ2-7
CATSEPLGYEQYF
>TRBV20-1|many|TRBD2|TRBJ2-7
CSGTLAVSYEQYF
>TRBV5-4|few|.|TRBJ2-7
CASSLEVSYEQYF
>TRBV24-1|few|TRBD2|TRBJ2-3
CATSEDVAGVTDTQYF
>TRBV28|few|.|TRBJ2-1
CASSAPWTASSYNEQFF
>TRBV2|.|.|TRBJ1-6
CASRGGMISPLHF
>TRBV11-3|few|.|TRBJ2-1
CASSPHLTGEFDNEQFF
>TRBV7-9|few|.|TRBJ2-3
CAGGGLSTDTQYF
>TRBV27|few|.|TRBJ2-7
CASSFSDGGSYEQYF
>TRBV6-1|.|.|TRBJ2-7
CASSEATGPYEQYF
>TRBV6-5|few|.|TRBJ2-1
CASSYFGSSERGWGDNEQFF
>TRBV6-5|many|TRBD2|TRBJ2-1
CASSYGWTSGSSYNEQFF
>TRBV19|few|.|TRBJ1-6
CASKREGLWNSPLHF
>TRBV2|once|.|TRBJ2-3
CASSTTSDTQYF
>TRBV10-3|few|.|TRBJ2-7
CAISTLGRSYEQYF
>TRBV20-1|.|TRBD1|TRBJ1-5
CSASQGGGNQPQHF
>TRBV7-8|.|.|TRBJ2-6
CASSLATGGGQAGGANVLTF
>TRBV5-1|.|TRBD1|TRBJ2-7
CASTRGSWYEQYF
>TRBV20-1|.|TRBD2|TRBJ2-1
CSAPTSGGRNEQFF
>TRBV3-1|.|TRBD1|TRBJ1-2
CASRLSGGAYGYTF
>TRBV30|few|.|TRBJ2-5
CAWSVKTQYF
>TRBV5-1|few|.|TRBJ2-1
CASSDGPESYNEQFF
>TRBV4-2|few|TRBD2|TRBJ2-2
CASSQTRTSGDTGELFF
>TRBV9|few|TRBD1|TRBJ1-5
CASSVTGDQPQHF
>TRBV6-5|.|TRBD2|TRBJ2-1
CASSPVSGVYNEQFF
>TRBV30|few|.|TRBJ1-6
CAWSVEKTGSYNSPLHF
>TRBV4-2|few|TRBD2|TRBJ2-1
CASSQGLADNYNEQFF
>TRBV7-7|few|.|TRBJ2-5
CASRRGTAPDGKQYF
>TRBV20-1|.|TRBD1|TRBJ1-1
CSARRDRDIGAGTEAFF
>TRBV9|few|.|TRBJ2-7
CASSPGPADPPYEQYF
>TRBV29-1|few|.|TRBJ1-2
CSVEGQGYNYGYTF
>TRBV6-1|.|.|TRBJ2-1
CASNRNEQFF
>TRBV5-1|many|TRBD2|TRBJ2-1
CASSRLAGYNEQFF
>TRBV7-9|many|.|TRBJ2-7
CASSPTGPSYEQYF
>TRBV6-1|few|.|TRBJ1-6
CASSSVQGDNSPLHF
>TRBV2|.|.|TRBJ2-6
CASIDYYIREANVLTF
>TRBV6-2/TRBV6-3|few|.|TRBJ2-5
CASSYGGLAEPRRETQYF
>TRBV12-3/TRBV12-4|many|TRBD1|TRBJ1-1
CASKQGRLTEAFF
>TRBV15|.|TRBD2|TRBJ2-1
CATSEGLAEYNEQFF
>TRBV5-1|.|.|TRBJ2-3
CASSRRSGETDTQYF